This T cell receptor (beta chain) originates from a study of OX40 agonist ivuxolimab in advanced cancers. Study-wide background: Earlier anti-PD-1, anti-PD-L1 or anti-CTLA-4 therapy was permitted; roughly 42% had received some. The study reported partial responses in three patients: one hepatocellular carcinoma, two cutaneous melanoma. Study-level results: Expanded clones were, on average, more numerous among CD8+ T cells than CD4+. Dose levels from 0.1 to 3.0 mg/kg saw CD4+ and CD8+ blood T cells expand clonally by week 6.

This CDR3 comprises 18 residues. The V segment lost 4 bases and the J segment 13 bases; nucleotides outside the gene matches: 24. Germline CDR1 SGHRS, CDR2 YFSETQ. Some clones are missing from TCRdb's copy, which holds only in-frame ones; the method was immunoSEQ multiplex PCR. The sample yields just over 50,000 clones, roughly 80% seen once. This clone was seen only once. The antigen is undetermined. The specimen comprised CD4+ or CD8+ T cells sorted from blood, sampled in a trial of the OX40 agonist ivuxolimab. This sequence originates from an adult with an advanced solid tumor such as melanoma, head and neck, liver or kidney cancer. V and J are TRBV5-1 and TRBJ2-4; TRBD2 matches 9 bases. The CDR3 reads CASSLNPRNWTSEVRQYF. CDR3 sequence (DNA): TGCGCCAGCAGCCTCAATCCCAGAAACTGGACTAGCGAAGTTCGCCAGTACTTC.